These 30 T cell receptor beta chains were all obtained from the same sample, sequenced in a study of regulatory T cells in long-lasting Graves disease. As to time point: newly diagnosed GD, antithyroid drugs for less than 3 months. Preparation of the TCR library used RNA extracted from PBMCs. The TCR beta library used iRepertoire HTBI primers with Arm-PCR amplification of CDR3. TCRdb called the multiplex PCR reads again in MiXCR, with one record for every CDR3 protein. Among roughly 420,000 distinct CDR3 sequences, 14% were seen once, and the ten largest hold approximately 19%. This sample was also put to use in a study of T cells in Graves' hyperthyroidism and ophthalmopathy.

The sample consisted of peripheral blood mononuclear cells (PBMCs), taken at new diagnosis, from a patient treated with antithyroid drugs. These receptors all stem from a woman aged 50 to 60 with Graves disease.

The gene calls are TRBV4-1 and TRBJ2-3; 8 bases align to TRBD2. The germline V gene has CDR1 MGHRA and CDR2 YSYEKL. The CDR3 consists of 19 residues. V lost 0 bases, J lost 2 bases, and 13 bases stayed unmatched. In DNA form, the CDR3 reads TGCGCCAGCAGCCAAGATTCTACCCTGTCGGGAGGGCTCACAGATACGCAGTATTTT. Translation: CASSQDSTLSGGLTDTQYF.

The chain recombines TRBV6-1 with TRBJ1-2; TRBD1 might be the D (5 bases). Germline V gene data show CDR1 as MNHNS and CDR2 as SASEGT. This CDR3 comprises 11 residues. V lost 6 bases to trimming and J lost 8 bases, with 10 bases between them. The CDR3 loop is CASRGGRGYTF. The DNA of the CDR3 is TGTGCCAGCAGGGGGGGGAGAGGCTACACCTTC.

This clonotype was observed many times. V usage is TRBV12-3 or TRBV12-4 and J usage is TRBJ2-3; 8 nucleotides agree with TRBD2. This CDR3 contains 15 residues. With 4 bases clipped from V and 3 bases from J, the junction kept 6 bases outside the gene matches. The CDR3 DNA reads TGTGCCAGCAGTTCCAAGACTAGCGAGACAGATACGCAGTATTTT. The encoded protein is CASSSKTSETDTQYF.

This clonotype was found many times. The rearrangement uses TRBV7-9 and TRBJ2-6, with D hard to call. The CDR3 is 14 amino acids. CDR1 SEHNR and CDR2 FQNEAQ come from the germline V gene (reference sequence). V gave up 3 bases and J gave up 1 base, with 4 bases separating them. This chain's CDR3 is CASSFYSGANVLTF. The CDR3 DNA reads as TGTGCCAGCAGCTTTTATTCTGGGGCCAACGTCCTGACTTTC.

The chain recombines TRBV2 with TRBJ1-2; TRBD1 is a possible D gene (5 bases). The V gene's germline CDR1 is SNHLY and CDR2 FYNNEI. The CDR3 has 15 amino acids. With 0 bases removed from V and 8 bases from J, the gap between germline ends came to 16 bases. CDR3 coding DNA: TGTGCCAGCAGTGAAGCGCTCCGGGACTCGCGAGGCTACACCTTC. Translation gives CASSEALRDSRGYTF.

V gene TRBV9 combines with J gene TRBJ2-1; 9 bases fit TRBD1. Per germline, CDR1 SGDLS and CDR2 YYNGEE. The CDR3 consists of 17 residues. Losses at the gene ends were 0 bases for V and 8 bases for J; bases not matched to a gene: 12. CDR3: CASSVELTGGARDEQFF. As DNA, the CDR3 is TGTGCCAGCAGCGTAGAATTAACAGGGGGCGCGAGAGATGAGCAGTTCTTC.

This clonotype was seen repeatedly, ten times or more. This chain joins TRBV4-2 and TRBJ1-6; perhaps TRBD1 as D (5 bases). The germline V gene has CDR1 LGHNA and CDR2 YNFKEQ. Trimming stripped 0 bases from V and 10 bases from J, with 13 bases between. CDR3 size: 15 residues. The CDR3 protein is CASSQDGGAESPLHF. The CDR3 DNA follows: TGTGCCAGCAGCCAAGATGGAGGGGCTGAATCACCCCTCCACTTT.

There are many counts of this clonotype. The V gene is TRBV11-2, the J gene TRBJ2-1, with D perhaps TRBD2 (6 bases). The CDR3 has 15 amino acids. With 5 bases removed from V and 4 bases from J, the gap between germline ends came to 15 bases. The V gene's germline CDR1 is SGHAT and CDR2 FQNNGV. As DNA, the CDR3 is TGTGCCAGCAGCCCCGGGAGACTTGTTTACAATGAGCAGTTCTTC. Its protein product is CASSPGRLVYNEQFF.

This clonotype was detected ten times or more. The V call is TRBV27, the J call TRBJ1-1, with TRBD1 identical over 9 bases. With V trimmed by 5 bases and J by 4 bases, 11 bases remained unmatched. CDR3 length: 16 residues. In germline, CDR1 is MNHEY, CDR2 SMNVEV (reference sequence). The CDR3 is CASSRDRVMGFTEAFF. CDR3 nucleotide sequence: TGTGCCAGCAGTAGGGACAGGGTGATGGGATTCACTGAAGCTTTCTTT.

The rearrangement uses TRBV20-1 and TRBJ2-7; D possibly corresponds to TRBD2 (5 bases). CDR3 length: 15 residues. Germline V gene sequence: CDR1 DFQATT, CDR2 SNEGSKA (reference sequence). The V end lost 1 base, the J end lost 5 bases, and 18 bases lay between the germline ends. CDR3 coding DNA: TGCAGTGCTAGAGGTGACTATTGGAGTGGGAACGAGCAGTACTTC. This encodes CSARGDYWSGNEQYF.

This clonotype was detected many times. V and J are TRBV20-1 and TRBJ1-2; D is unresolved. V lost 3 bases to trimming and J lost 3 bases, with 11 bases between them. CDR3 length equals 13 residues. Germline values: CDR1 DFQATT, CDR2 SNEGSKA (reference sequence). CDR3 amino acids: CSARNQKDYGYTF. The CDR3 bases are TGCAGTGCTAGGAATCAAAAGGACTATGGCTACACCTTC.

The rearrangement uses TRBV20-1 and TRBJ2-3; TRBD1 matches at 8 bases. The CDR3 is 14 residues long. Germline CDR1 is DFQATT and CDR2 is SNEGSKA (reference sequence). V shed 0 bases and J 4 bases; nucleotides not matched to a gene: 3. CDR3 sequence reads: CSARDEQGADTQYF. The DNA for the CDR3 is TGCAGTGCTAGAGATGAACAGGGGGCAGATACGCAGTATTTT.

The V and J genes are TRBV28 and TRBJ1-3; the D is unclear. Germline values: CDR1 MDHEN, CDR2 SYDVKM. V was shortened by 6 bases and J by 2 bases, with 14 bases between the two germline ends. The length of the CDR3 is 15 residues. The CDR3 nucleotides read TGTGCCAGCAGACGTTATCTGTCTACTGGAAACACCATATATTTT. Its translation is CASRRYLSTGNTIYF.

In its sample, this clonotype was seen a few times. CDR3 coding DNA: TGTGCCAGCAGCTTAGCGGAAATTGACAGGAGCACTGAAGCTTTCTTT. Translating gives CASSLAEIDRSTEAFF. V is TRBV7-2 and J is TRBJ1-1; tentative D call: TRBD1 (6 bases). CDR1 and CDR2 from the germline V gene are SGHTA and FQGNSA. The CDR3 length is 16 residues. Trimming pared 0 bases from V and 4 bases from J, leaving 15 bases between.

This clonotype was recorded at least ten times. The genes are TRBV7-9 and TRBJ1-1, with a tentative D call TRBD1 (5 bases). Germline assignment: CDR1 SEHNR and CDR2 FQNEAQ (reference sequence). The CDR3 has 15 amino acids. Between the trimmed V and J ends, which lost 2 bases and 0 bases, there was a span of 10 bases. CDR3 coding DNA: TGTGCCAGCAGCTTAACCGGGACCATGAACACTGAAGCTTTCTTT. This gives the protein CASSLTGTMNTEAFF.

This sequence joins TRBV19 and TRBJ1-3; D is unclear. Trimming took off 5 bases at V and 4 bases at J, with 12 bases between the two ends. The CDR3 has 14 residues. From germline, CDR1 is LNHDA and CDR2 SQIVND (reference sequence). As DNA, the CDR3 is TGTGCCAGTAGTGCGGACGCTGGGGGAAACACCATATATTTT. This sequence encodes CASSADAGGNTIYF.

This chain uses TRBV9 with TRBJ2-1, with 9 bases identical to TRBD1. The CDR3 is 15 amino acids. CDR1 is SGDLS and CDR2 is YYNGEE in the germline V gene. With 4 bases clipped from V and 6 bases from J, the junction kept 8 bases outside the gene matches. DNA for the CDR3: TGTGCCAGCAGCACCCGGACAGGGGAGCGCAATGAGCAGTTCTTC. This translates into CASSTRTGERNEQFF.

Regarding this clonotype: A read error is likely, as this CDR3 ends without the conserved phenylalanine or tryptophan. The J gene is TRBJ2-7, the V gene TRBV29-1; 9 bases align to TRBD2. The germline V gene encodes CDR1 SQVTM and CDR2 ANQGSEA. This CDR3 is 13 amino acids long. The trim removed 7 bases at V and 1 base at J, leaving 5 bases unmatched. As DNA, the CDR3 is TGCAGCGCTGGTAGCGGGAGATCCTACGAGCAGTACCTC. Its protein is CSAGSGRSYEQYL.

The table lists this clonotype with many counts. This chain connects TRBV2 to TRBJ2-2; unclear D gene. The germline V gene has CDR1 SNHLY and CDR2 FYNNEI. The CDR3 runs 13 residues. V was shortened by 0 bases and J by 4 bases, with 3 bases between the two germline ends. The CDR3 sequence is CASSEARTGELFF. As DNA, the CDR3 is TGTGCCAGCAGTGAAGCCCGCACCGGGGAGCTGTTTTTT.

This clonotype was detected ten times or more. The V gene is TRBV18, the J gene TRBJ2-5; a weak D match, TRBD1 (6 bases). This CDR3 is 14 amino acids long. Trimming took off 0 bases at V and 3 bases at J, with 8 bases between the two ends. Looked up from germline, CDR1 is KGHSH and CDR2 is LQKENI. The CDR3 region has the DNA TGTGCCAGCTCACCACCGAGGGGGAAAGAGACCCAGTACTTC. Encoded protein: CASSPPRGKETQYF.

The sample holds many counts of this clonotype. The chain couples TRBV18 to TRBJ2-7, with D hard to call. The germline V and J ends were trimmed by 8 bases and 6 bases, with 11 bases remaining between them. CDR1 and CDR2 from the germline V gene are KGHSH and LQKENI. This CDR3 contains 11 residues. DNA for the CDR3: TGTGCCAGCAGTTCCGGGCCCGAGCAGTACTTC. Amino acids: CASSSGPEQYF.

This clonotype was found a few times. The chain combines TRBV18 with TRBJ1-2, with TRBD1 as a possible D gene (5 bases). Germline CDR1 is KGHSH and CDR2 is LQKENI. The CDR3 covers 12 residues. Trimming removed 1 base from V and 12 bases from J, with 12 bases in between. The CDR3: CASSPQGPADTF. CDR3 DNA sequence: TGTGCCAGCTCACCACAGGGGCCCGCAGACACCTTC.

This clonotype was recorded at least ten times. This chain links TRBV6-2 or TRBV6-3 with TRBJ1-1; D possibly corresponds to TRBD1 (5 bases). The V and J ends lost 6 bases and 1 base respectively, with 6 bases between them. CDR3 length: 12 residues. CDR1 and CDR2 from the germline V gene are MNHEY and SVGEGT. CDR3 in amino acids: CASSGGNTEAFF. In DNA, the CDR3 is TGTGCCAGCAGCGGGGGGAACACTGAAGCTTTCTTT.

This clonotype was seen ten or more times. The chain's CDR3 is CSASPFRVSTYNEQFF. CDR3 DNA sequence: TGCAGTGCTAGCCCCTTTAGAGTCTCAACCTACAATGAGCAGTTCTTC. The rearrangement links TRBV20-1 to TRBJ2-1; no reliable D call. CDR3 length: 16 residues. Trimming shortened V by 3 bases and J by 2 bases, and 17 bases separated the two germline ends. Germline CDR1 reads DFQATT; CDR2 reads SNEGSKA (reference sequence).

The chain recombines TRBV3-1 with TRBJ2-7, with unresolved D. V gave up 3 bases and J gave up 0 bases, with 18 bases separating them. The CDR3 covers 17 residues. Germline CDR1 and CDR2: LGHDT and YNNKEL (reference sequence). CDR3 bases: TGTGCCAGCAGCCAGGGGTTTTTATGGGGAAACTCCTACGAGCAGTACTTC. It codes for CASSQGFLWGNSYEQYF.

The table lists this clonotype with many counts. The chain has TRBV29-1 and TRBJ2-5, with 10 positions matching TRBD2. The CDR3 sequence is 14 residues long. V lost 5 bases to trimming and J lost 0 bases; unmatched junction nucleotides: 3. CDR1 and CDR2 (germline): SQVTM, ANQGSEA. Written as DNA, the CDR3 is TGCAGCGTTATTCTAGCGGGAGACCAAGAGACCCAGTACTTC. Translation: CSVILAGDQETQYF.

This clonotype occurred many times. This sequence joins TRBV20-1 and TRBJ2-1; D might be TRBD2 (6 bases). Germline CDR1 is DFQATT and CDR2 is SNEGSKA (reference sequence). V lost 3 bases and J lost 10, with 10 bases in between. The CDR3 sequence is 11 residues long. CDR3 DNA: TGCAGTGCTAGGGGGGGTATCGAGCAGTTCTTC. Translated: CSARGGIEQFF.

The table lists this clonotype with a few counts. The chain uses TRBV20-1 and TRBJ2-3, with 13 positions matching TRBD2. Germline V gives CDR1 DFQATT, CDR2 SNEGSKA (reference sequence). V dropped 5 bases and J dropped 4; count of bases not matched to a gene: 3. This CDR3 spans 14 amino acids. CDR3 nucleotide sequence: TGCAGTGCTTGGACTAGCGGGAGAGCAGATACGCAGTATTTT. This translates into CSAWTSGRADTQYF.

This clonotype was seen a single time. The final CDR3 position lacks the conserved phenylalanine or tryptophan, pointing to a likely read error. V is TRBV19 and J is TRBJ1-2; unclear D gene. The germline V gene has CDR1 LNHDA and CDR2 SQIVND (reference sequence). CDR3 length: 13 residues. Trimming took off 4 bases at V and 4 bases at J, with 10 bases between the two ends. CDR3 sequence (DNA): TGTGCCAGTAGTAGTTCCACGCCCTATGGCTACACCTCC. The encoded protein is CASSSSTPYGYTS.

This clonotype was counted at least ten times. The chain is built from TRBV28 and TRBJ1-1, with D possibly matching TRBD1 (5 bases). CDR3 length: 15 residues. Looked up from germline, CDR1 is MDHEN and CDR2 is SYDVKM. With 8 bases removed from V and 7 bases from J, the gap between germline ends came to 23 bases. CDR3 residues: CASFAAGTGAGEAFF. As DNA, the CDR3 is TGTGCCAGCTTTGCCGCAGGAACTGGGGCTGGTGAAGCTTTCTTT.